This T cell receptor beta chain was observed in a study of cytomegalovirus exposure and HLA in healthy donors. Researchers ran the PCR with 60 Vbeta and 13 Jbeta primers. The protocol was immunoSEQ multiplex PCR, while the TCRdb copy is restricted to in-frame clones and leaves out a portion. Among 90,000 to 120,000 clones listed, 79% were seen once. The CDR3 spans 15 residues. CDR1 and CDR2 (germline): MDHEN, SYDVKM. V was trimmed by 7 bases and J by 0 bases, leaving 13 bases between them. The sequenced sample was PBMCs. The rearrangement links TRBV28 to TRBJ2-1; D unresolved. The sequence came from a woman between 40 and 50 years old in good health and CMV-seronegative. The CDR3 bases are TGTGCCAGCATGATAGCCCTCCGCTCCTACAATGAGCAGTTCTTC. As protein: CASMIALRSYNEQFF.